These T cell receptor beta chains were read from a single sample in a study of radiotherapy plus CTLA-4 blockade in lung cancer. The assay was immunoSEQ multiplex PCR, and TCRdb's table has in-frame clones only and misses some. The profile covers roughly 88,000 clones, with 83% appearing a single time and around 0.9% taken by the ten largest. The sequences come from peripheral blood, collected from a patient treated with radiotherapy plus ipilimumab. These receptors originate from a human donor with non-small cell lung cancer who had stable disease on radiotherapy plus ipilimumab. Each CDR3 is given with its conserved first and last residue. The D gene is left open where the match is weak. Rows give clone size only sometimes, using once, few, many, or a class for an expanded clone.

J gene,clone size,D gene,V gene,CDR3 DNA,CDR3 protein
TRBJ1-1,.,TRBD1,TRBV7-2,TGTGCCAGCAGCTTCCGGGACAGTCAAGCTTTCTTT,CASSFRDSQAFF
TRBJ1-5,.,TRBD1,TRBV6-5,TGTGCCAGCAGTTACGACAGGGTGGGCCAGCCCCAGCATTTT,CASSYDRVGQPQHF
TRBJ1-1,once,TRBD1,TRBV6-1,TGTGCCAGCAGTGTCGTTAATCAGGGGGCTTCGACCACTGAAGCTTTCTTT,CASSVVNQGASTTEAFF
TRBJ2-7,.,TRBD2,TRBV7-9,TGTGCCAGCAGCGTGCTAGCGGGGGGGCGTGGAGAGCAGTACTTC,CASSVLAGGRGEQYF
TRBJ2-3,.,.,TRBV30,TGTGCCTGCGGGGATACGCAGTATTTT,CACGDTQYF
TRBJ2-7,once,TRBD2,TRBV10-3,TGTGCCATCAGTCTAGCGGGAGAAAGAGGCGAGCAGTACTTC,CAISLAGERGEQYF
TRBJ1-5,.,TRBD1,TRBV7-8,TGTGCCAGCAGCTTTTACCCGTCGGGACAGGGTTTCGGTCAGCCCCAGCATTTT,CASSFYPSGQGFGQPQHF
TRBJ2-7,.,.,TRBV7-9,TGTGCCAGCAGCTCGGGGCCTGGGCAGAGCTACTCCTACGAGCAGTACTTC,CASSSGPGQSYSYEQYF
TRBJ1-4,.,.,TRBV19,TGTGCCAGTAGAGGCAGCATGGAGGAAAAACTGTTTTTT,CASRGSMEEKLFF
TRBJ2-1,.,.,TRBV18,TGTGCCAGCTCACCGGACAGCTCAATAAACAATGAGCAGTTCTTC,CASSPDSSINNEQFF
TRBJ1-5,.,.,TRBV18,TGTGCCAGCTCACCAGAGGGGCCATATAGCAATCAGCCCCAGCATTTT,CASSPEGPYSNQPQHF
TRBJ2-1,.,.,TRBV7-3,TGTGCCAGCAGTCTAGGGGGAGATGAGCAGTTCTTC,CASSLGGDEQFF
TRBJ2-5,.,TRBD1,TRBV5-1,TGCGCCAGCAGCTTGATACAGGGGCAAGAGACCCAGTACTTC,CASSLIQGQETQYF
TRBJ1-1,.,.,TRBV7-3,TGTGCCAGCAGCGTCGGAGGGATGGGGACTGAAGCTTTCTTT,CASSVGGMGTEAFF
TRBJ2-1,.,TRBD2,TRBV4-2,TGTGCCAGCAGCTCAGAGGGGACCGGGAGGAGGGTGAATGAGCAGTTCTTC,CASSSEGTGRRVNEQFF
TRBJ1-6,.,.,TRBV7-8,TGTGCCAGCAGCTTGGAGGGACGGGTCTATAATTCACCCCTCCACTTT,CASSLEGRVYNSPLHF
TRBJ2-3,.,.,TRBV27,TGTGCCAGCAGTTTAGGTAGATCAGATACGCAGTATTTT,CASSLGRSDTQYF
TRBJ2-6,few,TRBD1,TRBV27,TGTGCCAGCAGTTCGACAGGGGAAATCGCGGCTGGGGCCAACGTCCTGACTTTC,CASSSTGEIAAGANVLTF
TRBJ2-7,.,TRBD2,TRBV28,TGTGCCAGCAGCCTAGCGGGAGTCGGGTACGAGCAGTACTTC,CASSLAGVGYEQYF
TRBJ2-7,.,TRBD2,TRBV6-6,TGTGCCAGCAGTCGGGAGGCCCCCTACGAGCAGTACTTC,CASSREAPYEQYF
TRBJ2-7,few,.,TRBV28,TGTGCCAGCAGTTTATTCGGGGTCTACGAGCAGTACTTC,CASSLFGVYEQYF
TRBJ2-1,.,.,TRBV28,TGTGCCAGCAGGGAGAGACTGGTCTCCTACAATGAGCAGTTCTTC,CASRERLVSYNEQFF
TRBJ1-2,.,.,TRBV7-9,TGTGCCAGCAGCCTAGACGGGCCTGACCTAAACTATGGCTACACCTTC,CASSLDGPDLNYGYTF
TRBJ1-1,few,.,TRBV7-9,TGTGCCAGCAGCTTGTTGTACACTGAAGCTTTCTTT,CASSLLYTEAFF
TRBJ2-5,.,TRBD2,TRBV7-2,TGTGCCAGCAGCTTGTCCCTCGGGGGGGGCCAAGAGACCCAGTACTTC,CASSLSLGGGQETQYF
TRBJ1-5,.,TRBD1,TRBV6-1,TGTGCCACCTGGCCCCGGGACAGGGTTTATCAGCCCCAGCATTTT,CATWPRDRVYQPQHF
TRBJ2-7,.,.,TRBV6-5,TGTGCCAGCAGTTACCGGGACCTGAGGAGCTCCTACGAGCAGTACTTC,CASSYRDLRSSYEQYF
TRBJ2-3,.,.,TRBV5-6,TGTGCCAGCAGCTTCAGCGCACGGGCTAGCACAGATACGCAGTATTTT,CASSFSARASTDTQYF
TRBJ1-1,.,TRBD1,TRBV6-5,TGTGCCAGCAGTTACGACAGGGTCGTCACTGAAGCTTTCTTT,CASSYDRVVTEAFF
TRBJ2-1,.,TRBD2,TRBV30,TGTGCCTGGAGTGTAGAGCGTCTAGCGGGGGCCCCGACCTACAATGAGCAGTTCTTC,CAWSVERLAGAPTYNEQFF
TRBJ2-2,.,.,TRBV11-2,TGTGCCAGCAGCTTAGTAGGACAGACTAGGTCTGGGGAGCTGTTTTTT,CASSLVGQTRSGELFF
TRBJ2-7,.,TRBD1,TRBV5-5,TGTGCCAGCAGCGAGGGGGACAGTAAGCGCGAGCAGTACTTC,CASSEGDSKREQYF
TRBJ2-1,.,TRBD2,TRBV19,TGTGCCAGTAGTATAGATCTTGGACTAGCGGGTCGGAATGAGCAGTTCTTC,CASSIDLGLAGRNEQFF
TRBJ1-2,.,.,TRBV7-8,TGTGCCAGCAGCTTAGATGGACCCACCCGGTATGGCTACACCTTC,CASSLDGPTRYGYTF
TRBJ2-7,few,TRBD2,TRBV11-2,TGTGCCAGCAGCTCTGGGGGCCTAGCGGGAGGTCGCTCCTACGAGCAGTACTTC,CASSSGGLAGGRSYEQYF
TRBJ2-3,.,.,TRBV4-2,TGTGCCAGCAGCCAAGTAGGAAGACCGGGGGTCACAGATACGCAGTATTTT,CASSQVGRPGVTDTQYF
TRBJ2-1,.,.,TRBV27,TGTGCCAGCAGTGTGGACGCTCAGAAATACAATGAGCAGTTCTTC,CASSVDAQKYNEQFF
TRBJ1-1,.,.,TRBV29-1,TGCAGCGGGGGGCGGACTCAGAACACTGAAGCTTTCTTT,CSGGRTQNTEAFF